This TCR beta chain emerged from a study of blood T cell repertoires in COVID-19. Sequencing used immunoSEQ multiplex PCR; TCRdb keeps in-frame clones, though not all of them. The sample holds about 80,000 clones, over 75% seen once. Losses at the gene ends were 4 bases for V and 1 base for J; bases not matched to a gene: 6. There are 17 residues in the CDR3. Germline V gene sequence: CDR1 SGHRS, CDR2 YFSETQ. Material: peripheral blood. The chain uses TRBV5-1 and TRBJ2-3, with 13 bases matching TRBD2. The source is a man at least 80 years old with acute or convalescent COVID-19. The CDR3, as DNA: TGCGCCAGCAGCCCAGCACTAGCGGGGGGGGGCACAGATACGCAGTATTTT. Its translation: CASSPALAGGGTDTQYF.